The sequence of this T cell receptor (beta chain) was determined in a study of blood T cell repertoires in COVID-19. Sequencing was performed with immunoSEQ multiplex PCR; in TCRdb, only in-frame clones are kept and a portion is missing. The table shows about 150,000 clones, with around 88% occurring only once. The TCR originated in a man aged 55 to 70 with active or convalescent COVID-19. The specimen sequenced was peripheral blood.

The CDR3 loop reads CASSLSRGLHQPQHF. Here the CDR3 DNA reads TGTGCCAGTAGTCTCTCTAGGGGGTTGCATCAGCCCCAGCATTTT. This chain uses TRBV19 with TRBJ1-5, with a weak D call TRBD1 (6 bases). V lost 5 bases, J lost 5 bases, and 16 bases lay in between. The CDR3 sequence is 15 residues long. Germline CDR1 reads LNHDA; CDR2 reads SQIVND (reference sequence).